This T cell receptor beta chain came from a study of blood T cell repertoires in COVID-19 (dated by TCRdb to the early 2020s). Regarding the complete study: Collaborator samples came from the United States, Italy and Spain and covered acute and convalescent phases of COVID-19. The material from the prospective study consisted of cDNA or gDNA derived from T cells, B-cell-depleted T cells, or PBMCs. Subjects who had been exposed to COVID-19, were actively infected with it, or had recovered from it provided the deeply sampled blood TCRbeta repertoires that made up the dataset. The repertoires were released in a freely available public database intended as a resource for research on the immune response to SARS-CoV-2. Nearly every sample came with metadata listing a de-identified subject ID, COVID-19 status, age in years and sex. Where HLA class I and class II types were available, the types were taken from metadata supplied by the sample provider, not from assay-based typing. The samples were drawn from the first 160 participants of the ongoing ImmuneRACE study and from 950 to 1,500 subjects provided by 6 global collaborators. The research as a whole found: The quantity of clinical and demographic metadata differed by source and by participant and was supplied without curation.

The junction carries 12 bases between V and J, which are trimmed by 5 bases and 4 bases respectively. The cysteine opens and the phenylalanine closes a CDR3 of 15 amino acids. Only CDR3 DNA is held: 45 bases, read in frame from base 1. The germline V gene yields SGHTA for CDR1 and FQGNSA for CDR2. One collaborating source in Seattle enrolled patients while the patients were actively infected and followed the patients over time throughout the course of disease. Collaborating institutions collected whole blood in K2EDTA tubes following their own protocols. For TCRbeta analysis, collaborators shipped samples in one of three forms: frozen whole blood, isolated PBMCs, or DNA extracted from either of those sample types. TCRbeta CDR3 regions were amplified from genomic DNA using the immunoSEQ Assay, a bias-controlled multiplex PCR. The authors processed their data as follows. Nucleated cell counts per sample were estimated from amplification of reference gene primers within the assay. To quantify the absolute abundance of each unique TCRbeta CDR3 rearrangement, sequence reads were collapsed and filtered. For each sample, productive Simpson clonality was calculated as the square root of Simpson's diversity index over productive rearrangements. Imported from immuneACCESS, the table was reduced by TCRdb to in-frame sequences with V and J called. These copies leave out some clones; in studies compared against another copy, an unresolved V gene accounts for under half, and the cause of the remainder is not known. The V and J calls and clone size are taken from that table; D and trimming were inferred from the DNA. The sample data list some 330,000 clones, and 89% of these were observed just once. 1.5% to 2% of the sample comes from the top ten.

As regards this clone: Its antigen is unknown. The record has no base qualities; no much larger clone is one base away.

The chain is assembled from TRBV7-2 and TRBJ2-6; the D gene remains uncertain. This receptor was identified in a woman in her 30s with COVID-19, enrolled during active disease. Sequenced sample: peripheral blood. The encoded CDR3 is CASSVPPLGANVLTF. In nucleotides, the sequence is TGTGCCAGCAGCGTTCCCCCTCTCGGGGCCAACGTCCTGACTTTC.